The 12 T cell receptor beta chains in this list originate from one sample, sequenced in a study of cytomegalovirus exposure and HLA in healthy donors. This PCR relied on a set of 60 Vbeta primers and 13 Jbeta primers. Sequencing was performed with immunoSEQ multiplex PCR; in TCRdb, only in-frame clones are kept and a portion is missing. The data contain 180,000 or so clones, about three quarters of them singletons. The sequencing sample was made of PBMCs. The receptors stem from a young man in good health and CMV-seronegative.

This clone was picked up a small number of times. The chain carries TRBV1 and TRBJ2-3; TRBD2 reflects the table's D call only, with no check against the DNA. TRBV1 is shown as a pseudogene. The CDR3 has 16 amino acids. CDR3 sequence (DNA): TGCACCAGCAGCCATAAGCCAGCGGGGGGGGATGGTACGCAGTATTTT. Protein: CTSSHKPAGGDGTQYF.

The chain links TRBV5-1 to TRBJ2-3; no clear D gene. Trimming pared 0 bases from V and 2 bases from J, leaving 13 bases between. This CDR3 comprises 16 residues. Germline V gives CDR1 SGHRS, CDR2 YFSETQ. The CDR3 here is CASSLDPGSTTDTQYF. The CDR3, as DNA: TGCGCCAGCAGCTTGGATCCAGGCTCAACCACAGATACGCAGTATTTT.

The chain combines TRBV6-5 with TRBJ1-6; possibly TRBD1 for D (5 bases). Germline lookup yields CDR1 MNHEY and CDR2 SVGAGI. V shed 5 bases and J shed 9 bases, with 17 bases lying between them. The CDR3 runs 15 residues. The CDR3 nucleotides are TGTGCCAGCAGTCTAGGGCGGGGCTGGGGTTCACCCCTCCACTTT. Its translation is CASSLGRGWGSPLHF.

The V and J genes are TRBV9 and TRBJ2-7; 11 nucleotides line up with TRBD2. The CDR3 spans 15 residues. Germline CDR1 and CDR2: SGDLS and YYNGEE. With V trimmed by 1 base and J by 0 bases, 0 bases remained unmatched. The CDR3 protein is CASSVTSGGSYEQYF. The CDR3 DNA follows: TGTGCCAGCAGCGTAACTAGCGGGGGCTCCTACGAGCAGTACTTC. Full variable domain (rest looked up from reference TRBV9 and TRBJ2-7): DSGVTQTPKHLITATGQRVTLRCSPRSGDLSVYWYQQSLDQGLQFLIQYYNGEERAKGNILERFSAQQFPDLHSELNLSSLELGDSALYFCASSVTSGGSYEQYFGPGTRLTVT.

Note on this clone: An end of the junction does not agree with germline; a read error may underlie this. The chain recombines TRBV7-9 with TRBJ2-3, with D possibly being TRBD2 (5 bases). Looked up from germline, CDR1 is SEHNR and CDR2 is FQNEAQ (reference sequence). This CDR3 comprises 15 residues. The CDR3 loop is CSSSLALSGTDTQYF. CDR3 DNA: TGTTCCAGCAGCTTAGCGCTGTCCGGGACAGATACGCAGTATTTT.

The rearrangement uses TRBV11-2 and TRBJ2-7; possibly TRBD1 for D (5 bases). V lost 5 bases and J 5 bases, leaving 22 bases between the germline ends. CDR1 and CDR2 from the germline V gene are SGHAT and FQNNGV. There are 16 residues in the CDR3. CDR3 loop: CASSHIRQGTFHEQYF. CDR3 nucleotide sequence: TGTGCCAGCAGCCATATACGCCAGGGTACCTTCCACGAGCAGTACTTC.

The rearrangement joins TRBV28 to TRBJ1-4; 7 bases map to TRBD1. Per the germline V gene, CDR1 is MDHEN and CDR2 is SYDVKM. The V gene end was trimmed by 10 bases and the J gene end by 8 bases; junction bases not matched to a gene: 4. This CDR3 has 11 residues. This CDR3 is CATTGNEKLFF. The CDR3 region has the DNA TGTGCCACGACAGGGAACGAAAAACTGTTTTTT.

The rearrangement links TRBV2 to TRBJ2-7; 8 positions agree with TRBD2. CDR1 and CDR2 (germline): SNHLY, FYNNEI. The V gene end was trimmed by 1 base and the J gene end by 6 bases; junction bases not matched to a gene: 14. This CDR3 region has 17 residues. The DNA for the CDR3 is TGTGCCAGCAGTGAAGTTGGGTTACTAGCGGAGAAAGCCGAGCAGTACTTC. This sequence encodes CASSEVGLLAEKAEQYF.

The CDR3 DNA is TGTGCCAGCAGCTCCGGACAGGGGACTGAAGCTTTCTTT. It codes for CASSSGQGTEAFF. The genes are TRBV7-2 and TRBJ1-1; 9 positions agree with TRBD1. Germline CDR1 is SGHTA and CDR2 is FQGNSA. The junction had 2 bases not matched to a gene; V was cut back by 4 bases and J by 5 bases. This CDR3 comprises 13 residues.

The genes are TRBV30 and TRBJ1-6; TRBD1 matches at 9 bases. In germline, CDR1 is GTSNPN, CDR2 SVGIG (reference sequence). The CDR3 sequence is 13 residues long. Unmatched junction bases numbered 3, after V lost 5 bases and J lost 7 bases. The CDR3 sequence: CAWAGTGNSPLHF. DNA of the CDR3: TGTGCCTGGGCCGGGACAGGGAATTCACCCCTCCACTTT.

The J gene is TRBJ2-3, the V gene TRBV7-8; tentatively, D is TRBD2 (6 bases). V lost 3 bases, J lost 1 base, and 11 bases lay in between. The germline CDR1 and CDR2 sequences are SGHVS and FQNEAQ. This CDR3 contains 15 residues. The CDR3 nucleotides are TGTGCCAGCAGCTTCTCGTCTAGCGGCACAGATACGCAGTATTTT. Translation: CASSFSSSGTDTQYF.

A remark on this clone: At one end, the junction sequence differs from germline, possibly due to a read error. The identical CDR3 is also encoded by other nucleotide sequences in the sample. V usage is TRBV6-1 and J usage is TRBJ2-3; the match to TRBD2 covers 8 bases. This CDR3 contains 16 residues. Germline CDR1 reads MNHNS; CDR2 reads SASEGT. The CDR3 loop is CASSELGGGSTDTQYF. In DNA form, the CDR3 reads TGTGCCAGTAGTGAACTAGGCGGGGGGTCAACAGATACGCAGTATTTT.